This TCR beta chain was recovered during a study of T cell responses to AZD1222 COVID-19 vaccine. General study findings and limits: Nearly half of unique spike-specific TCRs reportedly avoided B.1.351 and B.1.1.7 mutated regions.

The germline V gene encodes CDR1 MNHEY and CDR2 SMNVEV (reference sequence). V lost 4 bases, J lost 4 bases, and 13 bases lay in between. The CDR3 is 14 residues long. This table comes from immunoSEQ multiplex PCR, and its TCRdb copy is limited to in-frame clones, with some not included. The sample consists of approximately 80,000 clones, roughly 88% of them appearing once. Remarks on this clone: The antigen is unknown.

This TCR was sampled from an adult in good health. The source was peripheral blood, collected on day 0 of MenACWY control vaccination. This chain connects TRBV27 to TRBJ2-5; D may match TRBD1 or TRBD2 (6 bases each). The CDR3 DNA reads TGTGCCAGCAGTTCCCGACTAGGGGGAGAGACCCAGTACTTC. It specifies CASSSRLGGETQYF.